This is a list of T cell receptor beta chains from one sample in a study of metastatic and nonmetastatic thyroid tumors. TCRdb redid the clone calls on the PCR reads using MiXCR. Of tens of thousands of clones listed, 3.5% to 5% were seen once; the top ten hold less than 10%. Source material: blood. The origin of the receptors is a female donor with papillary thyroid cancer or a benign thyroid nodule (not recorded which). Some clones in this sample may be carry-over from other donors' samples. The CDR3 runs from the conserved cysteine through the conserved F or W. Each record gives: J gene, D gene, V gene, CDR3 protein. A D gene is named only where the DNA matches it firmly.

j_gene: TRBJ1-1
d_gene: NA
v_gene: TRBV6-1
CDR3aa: CASGGGNTEAFF

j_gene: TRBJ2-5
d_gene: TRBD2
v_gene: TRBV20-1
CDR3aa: CSAQRGLGSQETQYF

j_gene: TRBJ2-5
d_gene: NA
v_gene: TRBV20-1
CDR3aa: CSPETQYF

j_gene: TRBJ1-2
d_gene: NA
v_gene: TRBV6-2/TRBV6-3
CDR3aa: CASSYSSISSANFRGYTF

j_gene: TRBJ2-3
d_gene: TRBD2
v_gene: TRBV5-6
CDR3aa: CASSLRAGVGDTQYF

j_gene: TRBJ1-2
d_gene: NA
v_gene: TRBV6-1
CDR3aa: CASTIGQGYGYTF

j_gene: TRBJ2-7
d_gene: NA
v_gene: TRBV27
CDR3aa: CASSFDYEQYF

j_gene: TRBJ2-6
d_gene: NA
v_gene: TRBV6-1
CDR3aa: CTSSGESSGANVLTF

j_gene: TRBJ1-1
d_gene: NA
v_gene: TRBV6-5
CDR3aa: CASSYGGPNTEAFF

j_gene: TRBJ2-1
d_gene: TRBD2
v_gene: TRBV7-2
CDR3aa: CASSLVVKGLAGLKSYNEQFF

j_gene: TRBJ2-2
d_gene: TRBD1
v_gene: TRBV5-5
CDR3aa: CASLGQGATGELFF

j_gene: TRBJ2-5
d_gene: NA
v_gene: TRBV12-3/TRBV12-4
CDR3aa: CASSPNDGGKETKYF

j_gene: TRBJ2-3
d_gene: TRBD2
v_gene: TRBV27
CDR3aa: CASSFAGGITDTQYF

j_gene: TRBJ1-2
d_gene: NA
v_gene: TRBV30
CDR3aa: CVLLDVGKSFYGYTF

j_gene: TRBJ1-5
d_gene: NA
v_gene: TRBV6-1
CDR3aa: CASSHRDQPKNF

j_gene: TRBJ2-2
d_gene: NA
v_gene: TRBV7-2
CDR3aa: CASSSMVITGELFF

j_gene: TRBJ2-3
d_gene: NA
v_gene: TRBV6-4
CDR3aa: CASSDWNRDGGTDTQYF

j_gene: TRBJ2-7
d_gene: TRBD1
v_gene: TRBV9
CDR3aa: CASSPSGQPTYEQYF

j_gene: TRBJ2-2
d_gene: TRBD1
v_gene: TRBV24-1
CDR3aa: CATSDLQGQPVLFF

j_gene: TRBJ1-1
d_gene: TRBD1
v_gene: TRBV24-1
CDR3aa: CATRGQGEMNTEAFF

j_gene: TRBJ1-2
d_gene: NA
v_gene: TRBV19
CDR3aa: CASRTFNYGHTF

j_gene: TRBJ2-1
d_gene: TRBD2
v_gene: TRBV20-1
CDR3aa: CSARDLPSGRFNEQFF

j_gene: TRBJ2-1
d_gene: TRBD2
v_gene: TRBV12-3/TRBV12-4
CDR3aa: CASSSRFGGSSYNEQFF

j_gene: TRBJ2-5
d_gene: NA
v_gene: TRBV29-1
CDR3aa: CSVSLDQETQYF

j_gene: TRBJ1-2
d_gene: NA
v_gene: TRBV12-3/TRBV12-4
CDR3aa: CASSLSSGNYGYTF

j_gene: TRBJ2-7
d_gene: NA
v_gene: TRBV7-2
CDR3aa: CASSLARAYEQYF

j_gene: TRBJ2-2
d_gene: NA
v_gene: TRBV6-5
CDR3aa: CASSYPQGQSDPGELFF

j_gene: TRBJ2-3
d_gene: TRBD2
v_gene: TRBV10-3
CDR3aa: CAISDGVLAASTDTQYF

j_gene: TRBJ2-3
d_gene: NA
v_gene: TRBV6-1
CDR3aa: CASSDSGASPRPYF

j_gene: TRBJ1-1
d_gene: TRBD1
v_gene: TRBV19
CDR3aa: CASSIGDREAFF

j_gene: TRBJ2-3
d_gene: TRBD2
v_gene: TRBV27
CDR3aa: CASSLVPGLVVTDTQYF

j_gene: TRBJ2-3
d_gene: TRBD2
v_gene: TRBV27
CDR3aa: CASSPPISGRAADTQYF

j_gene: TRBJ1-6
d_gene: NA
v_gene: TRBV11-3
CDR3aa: CASSLARVNSPLHF

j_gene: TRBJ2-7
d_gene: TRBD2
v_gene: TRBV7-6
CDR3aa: CASSDGGSGTSYEQYF

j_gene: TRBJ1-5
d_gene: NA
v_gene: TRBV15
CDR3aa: CATSLSLNQPQHF

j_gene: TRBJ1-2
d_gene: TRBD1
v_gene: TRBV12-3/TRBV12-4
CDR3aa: CASRHRDSYGYTF

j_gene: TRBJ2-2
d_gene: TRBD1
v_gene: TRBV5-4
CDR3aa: CASSRQGLGTGELFF

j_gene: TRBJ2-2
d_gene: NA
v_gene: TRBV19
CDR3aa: CASSRQTFTGELFF

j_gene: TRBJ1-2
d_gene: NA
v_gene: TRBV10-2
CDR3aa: CASSEMNYGYTF

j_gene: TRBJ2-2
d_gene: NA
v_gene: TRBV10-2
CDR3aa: CASKLDGNTGELFF

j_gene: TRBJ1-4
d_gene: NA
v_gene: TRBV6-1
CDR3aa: CASYPTGGTTNEKLFF

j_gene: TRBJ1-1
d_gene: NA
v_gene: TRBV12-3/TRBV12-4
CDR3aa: CASSRGGGMNTEAFF

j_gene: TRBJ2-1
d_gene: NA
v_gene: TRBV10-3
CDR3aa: CAISVGEGLNSYNEQFF

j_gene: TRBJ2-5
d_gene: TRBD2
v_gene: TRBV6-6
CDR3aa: CASSYSGLAGGPGQETQYF

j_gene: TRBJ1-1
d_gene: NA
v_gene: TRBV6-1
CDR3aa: CASSLSRPSDTEAFF

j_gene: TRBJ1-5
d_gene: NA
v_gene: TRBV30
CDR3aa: CAWSVTTGFSNQPQHF

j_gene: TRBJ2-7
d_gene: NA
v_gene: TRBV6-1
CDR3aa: CASSPLTGSEQYF

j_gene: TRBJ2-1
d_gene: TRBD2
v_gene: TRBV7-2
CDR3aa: CASSLTREGLHEQFF

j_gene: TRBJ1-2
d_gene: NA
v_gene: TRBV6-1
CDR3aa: CASSEELVTRGKGYTF

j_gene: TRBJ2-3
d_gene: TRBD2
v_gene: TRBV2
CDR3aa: CASIAGSGSWNTQYF

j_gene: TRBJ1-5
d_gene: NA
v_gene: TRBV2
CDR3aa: CASSESKMRNQPQHF

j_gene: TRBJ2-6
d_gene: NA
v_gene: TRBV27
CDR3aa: CASTTGRGANVLTF

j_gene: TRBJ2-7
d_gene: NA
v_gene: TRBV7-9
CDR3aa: CASSLSLREDDEQYF

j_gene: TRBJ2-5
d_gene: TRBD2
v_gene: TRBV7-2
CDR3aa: CASSRGASGSLTRENQYF

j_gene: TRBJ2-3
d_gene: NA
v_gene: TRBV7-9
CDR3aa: CASSIQGDTQYF

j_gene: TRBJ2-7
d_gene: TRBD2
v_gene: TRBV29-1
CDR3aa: CSVQGTSASYEQYF

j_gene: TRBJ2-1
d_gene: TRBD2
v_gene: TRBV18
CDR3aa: CASSSTSGPYNEQFF

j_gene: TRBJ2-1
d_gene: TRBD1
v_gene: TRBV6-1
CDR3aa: CASSEQGAVYNEQFF

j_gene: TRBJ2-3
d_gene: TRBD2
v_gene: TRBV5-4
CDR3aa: CASSFSGEDTQYF

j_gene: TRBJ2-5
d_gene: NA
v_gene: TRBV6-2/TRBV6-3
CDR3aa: CASTPKYQGTQYF